The next 28 T cell receptor beta chains were all read from a single sample in a study of regulatory T cells in long-lasting Graves disease (dated by TCRdb to 2020 to 2022). Libraries were built with multiplex PCR. Sequencing relied on an Illumina HiSeq 4000. To build TCR beta libraries, CDR3 regions were amplified by Arm-PCR using iRepertoire HTBI primers. TCRdb handled the public reads itself, with Q25 trimming in fastp and clone calling in MiXCR, and kept productive beta chains. Every entry covers one CDR3 protein and lists the most common genes and DNA from its rows. The sample profile shows approximately 440,000 distinct CDR3 sequences; 15% to 20% of them were found once. Together, the top ten hold 9% to 15% of the sample. This specimen's time point label, interpreted: newly diagnosed GD, antithyroid drugs for less than 3 months. For both TCR sequencing and RNA sequencing, RNA was extracted from PBMCs using TRIzol.

The sample also formed part of further work on T cells in Graves' hyperthyroidism and ophthalmopathy.

The sample was peripheral blood mononuclear cells (PBMCs), taken at new diagnosis, from a patient treated with antithyroid drugs. These receptors all come from a man aged 35 to 55 with Graves disease. Donor details come from another sample of the same person, matched by shared clones.

This chain uses TRBV27 with TRBJ1-3; D gene uncertain. From germline, CDR1 is MNHEY and CDR2 SMNVEV (reference sequence). With 5 bases removed from V and 4 bases from J, the gap between germline ends came to 9 bases. This CDR3 has 13 amino acids. The CDR3 DNA is TGTGCCAGCAGTGGGCAGCAAGGAAACACCATATATTTT. Protein product: CASSGQQGNTIYF.

The chain has TRBV12-3 or TRBV12-4 and TRBJ2-7, with D tentatively TRBD1 (6 bases). V was cut by 6 bases and J by 7 bases, with 19 bases left in between. This CDR3 is 14 amino acids long. As DNA, the CDR3 is TGTGCCAGCAGCAAGACAGGATTTGTGGGTGAGCAGTACTTC. It encodes CASSKTGFVGEQYF.

The chain has TRBV12-3 or TRBV12-4 and TRBJ2-2; 7 nucleotides match TRBD1. The junction had 12 bases not matched to a gene; V was cut back by 5 bases and J by 6 bases. The CDR3 contains 16 residues. DNA for the CDR3: TGTGCCAGCAGTAACAGGGACAGAATTCGACCCGGGGAGCTGTTTTTT. Protein: CASSNRDRIRPGELFF.

The V call is TRBV7-2, the J call TRBJ2-3; 15 bases map to TRBD2. The CDR3 has 17 residues. After removal of 5 bases from V and 2 bases from J, the junction contained 5 bases not matched to a gene. The germline gives CDR1 SGHTA, CDR2 FQGNSA. CDR3 region: CASSPGTSGRYTDTQYF. The CDR3 DNA is TGTGCCAGCAGCCCCGGGACTAGCGGGAGGTACACAGATACGCAGTATTTT. Together with reference TRBV7-2 and TRBJ2-3, the CDR3 gives the full variable domain: GAGVSQSPSNKVTEKGKDVELRCDPISGHTALYWYRQSLGQGLEFLIYFQGNSAPDKSGLPSDRFSAERTGGSVSTLTIQRTQQEDSAVYLCASSPGTSGRYTDTQYFGPGTRLTVL.

Turning to this clonotype: The DNA is left out, because the CDR3 cannot be placed on it with certainty; the CDR3 is given as TCRdb lists it. This sequence joins TRBV2 and TRBJ2-2; no check of the table's D call, TRBD2, against the DNA was made. The germline V gene has CDR1 SNHLY and CDR2 FYNNEI. 16 amino acids form the CDR3, both terminal residues included. This CDR3 reads CASSPGTRNTGELFFF.

This clonotype has at least ten counts. The V call is TRBV6-5, the J call TRBJ2-3, with D possibly TRBD2 on 5 matching bases. Trimming removed 2 bases from V and 1 base from J, with 10 bases in between. CDR3 size: 15 residues. Germline V lookup: CDR1 MNHEY, CDR2 SVGAGI. The CDR3 nucleotides are TGTGCCAGCAGTTACGGGCGGGCTGGCACAGATACGCAGTATTTT. This encodes CASSYGRAGTDTQYF.

This clonotype was recorded at least ten times. V is TRBV30 and J is TRBJ1-5, with 7 bases aligning to TRBD1. The V segment lost 3 bases and the J segment 6 bases; nucleotides outside the gene matches: 5. The CDR3 runs to 13 residues. Per the germline V gene, CDR1 is GTSNPN and CDR2 is SVGIG (reference sequence). DNA of the CDR3: TGTGCCTGGAGAGAACAGGGGTCTCAGCCCCAGCATTTT. Translated: CAWREQGSQPQHF. Together with reference TRBV30 and TRBJ1-5, the CDR3 gives the full variable domain: SQTIHQWPATLVQPVGSPLSLECTVEGTSNPNLYWYRQAAGRGLQLLFYSVGIGQISSEVPQNLSASRPQDRQFILSSKKLLLSDSGFYLCAWREQGSQPQHFGDGTRLSIL.

V and J are TRBV18 and TRBJ2-7; 9 bases align to TRBD2. The CDR3 is made up of 16 amino acids. CDR1 is KGHSH, CDR2 LQKENI, per germline. The J segment lost 3 bases and the V segment lost 2 bases, leaving 8 bases of the junction unmatched. Written as DNA, the CDR3 is TGTGCCAGCTCACCAATGCTGGGTAGCGGGAGCTACGAGCAGTACTTC. It encodes CASSPMLGSGSYEQYF.

This clonotype was observed many times. The chain has TRBV7-2 and TRBJ2-3; D uncertain. The germline gives CDR1 SGHTA, CDR2 FQGNSA. Trimming left V 7 bases short and J 2 bases short, with 13 bases between. The CDR3 length is 14 residues. The CDR3 reads CASTPSWATDTQYF. CDR3 DNA: TGTGCCAGCACCCCTTCTTGGGCCACAGATACGCAGTATTTT. Filled out from reference TRBV7-2 and TRBJ2-3, the complete variable domain reads GAGVSQSPSNKVTEKGKDVELRCDPISGHTALYWYRQSLGQGLEFLIYFQGNSAPDKSGLPSDRFSAERTGGSVSTLTIQRTQQEDSAVYLCASTPSWATDTQYFGPGTRLTVL.

V and J are TRBV29-1 and TRBJ2-5; D remains unclear. This CDR3 is built from 15 residues. Germline assignment: CDR1 SQVTM and CDR2 ANQGSEA. Trimming shortened V by 4 bases and J by 5 bases, and 20 bases separated the two germline ends. CDR3 nucleotide sequence: TGCAGCGTTGGAGGCCACCCTTCTGGCTATGAGACCCAGTACTTC. Residues: CSVGGHPSGYETQYF.

The rearrangement joins TRBV7-3 to TRBJ2-7; D is unresolved. The CDR3 is made up of 13 amino acids. The V end lost 1 base, the J end lost 2 bases, and 6 bases lay between the germline ends. CDR1 is SGHTA, CDR2 FQGTGA, per germline. CDR3 loop: CASSLMTAYEQYF. The DNA of the CDR3 is TGTGCCAGCAGCTTAATGACTGCCTACGAGCAGTACTTC.

This clonotype was seen many times. V usage is TRBV6-1 and J usage is TRBJ2-3; 11 bases match TRBD2. The junction had 5 bases not matched to a gene; V was cut back by 6 bases and J by 6 bases. CDR1 MNHNS and CDR2 SASEGT come from the germline V gene. The length of the CDR3 is 14 residues. CDR3 DNA: TGTGCCAGCAGGCTAGCGGGAGGTGCGGATACGCAGTATTTT. Protein sequence: CASRLAGGADTQYF.

This clonotype was detected ten times or more. The chain employs TRBV20-1 and TRBJ2-7; 7 positions match TRBD2. The CDR3 spans 15 residues. Germline loops: CDR1 DFQATT, CDR2 SNEGSKA (reference sequence). V lost 5 bases and J lost 9; bases outside the gene matches: 19. CDR3 amino acids: CSAGPGRAGLSWQYF. The CDR3 DNA follows: TGCAGTGCTGGTCCCGGGAGAGCGGGGCTATCTTGGCAGTACTTC.

Of note for this clonotype: With a much larger clone just one base away, this may be a read error. No conserved phenylalanine or tryptophan ends this CDR3, so it is likely a read error. The chain is built from TRBV5-1 and TRBJ2-2, with D perhaps matching TRBD1 (5 bases). The germline V and J ends were trimmed by 6 bases and 6 bases, with 15 bases remaining between them. Looked up from germline, CDR1 is SGHRS and CDR2 is YFSETQ. The CDR3 has 14 amino acids. In DNA, the CDR3 is TGCGCCAGCAAAATAGTAGTAGGGGCCGGGGAGCTGTTTCTT. Residues: CASKIVVGAGELFL.

This clonotype was seen many times. The chain couples TRBV28 to TRBJ2-2, with TRBD2 matching over 7 bases. V was clipped by 7 bases and J by 1 base; unmatched bases: 21. The CDR3 sequence is 20 residues long. Germline CDR1 and CDR2: MDHEN and SYDVKM. The CDR3 loop reads CASTLSRLLAGERNTGELFF. The CDR3 nucleotides read TGTGCCAGCACCCTATCACGTCTTTTGGCGGGAGAAAGGAACACCGGGGAGCTGTTTTTT.

This clonotype was seen only a few times. The DNA for the CDR3 is TGTGCCAGCAGTGATCGAATTTTGAGGGGAAATTCACCCCTCCACTTT. This sequence encodes CASSDRILRGNSPLHF. The genes are TRBV6-1 and TRBJ1-6; possibly TRBD1 for D (5 bases). The CDR3 has 16 amino acids. Germline V gene sequence: CDR1 MNHNS, CDR2 SASEGT. Trimming left V 3 bases short and J 7 bases short, with 16 bases between.

The sample holds a few counts of this clonotype. V is TRBV2 and J is TRBJ1-4; 8 bases map to TRBD1. Germline loops: CDR1 SNHLY, CDR2 FYNNEI. There are 14 residues in the CDR3. V shed 6 bases and J 8 bases; nucleotides not matched to a gene: 8. The CDR3 spells CASRDTGGREKLFF. The CDR3 DNA is TGTGCCAGCAGAGATACAGGGGGTCGAGAAAAACTGTTTTTT.

This clonotype was recorded a few times. This chain links TRBV7-3 with TRBJ2-5; maybe TRBD2 (7 bases). The germline V and J ends were trimmed by 5 bases and 8 bases, with 18 bases remaining between them. There are 14 residues in the CDR3. The germline V gene has CDR1 SGHTA and CDR2 FQGTGA. CDR3 in amino acids: CASSPLGGGGTQYF. CDR3 DNA sequence: TGTGCCAGCAGCCCTCTAGGGGGGGGGGGCACCCAGTACTTC.

The CDR3, as DNA: TGTGCCAGCAGCCCGGACACATTCTACGAGCAGTACTTC. Protein sequence: CASSPDTFYEQYF. This chain uses TRBV7-9 with TRBJ2-7; D is perhaps TRBD1 (5 bases). In germline, CDR1 is SEHNR, CDR2 FQNEAQ (reference sequence). V lost 5 bases to trimming and J lost 3 bases, with 11 bases between them. There are 13 residues in the CDR3.

Notes on this clonotype: This could be a read error, since a much larger clone is one nucleotide away. The chain is built from TRBV5-4 and TRBJ2-5, with 9 bases lining up with TRBD2. Germline-derived CDR1 and CDR2 are SGHNT and YYREEE (reference sequence). There are 16 residues in the CDR3. The CDR3: CVSSPRFAGGAETQYF. The CDR3 DNA reads as TGTGTCAGCAGCCCGCGATTTGCGGGAGGGGCAGAGACCCAGTACTTC.

This clonotype showed up many times. The chain links TRBV3-1 to TRBJ2-1; a weak D match, TRBD1 (5 bases). This CDR3 has 12 residues. The ends were cut back, 7 bases at V and 9 bases at J, with 13 bases in the middle. Germline CDR1 reads LGHDT; CDR2 reads YNNKEL (reference sequence). The CDR3 loop is CASTHRSAEQFF. The CDR3 DNA sequence: TGTGCCAGCACTCACAGGTCGGCTGAGCAGTTCTTC.

The chain recombines TRBV14 with TRBJ2-5; a weak D match, TRBD2 (6 bases). Trimming removed 4 bases at V and 4 bases at J, with 19 bases between. Germline CDR1 and CDR2: SGHDN and FVKESK. CDR3 length: 16 residues. The CDR3 loop is CASSPRPGDGRETQYF. In nucleotides, the CDR3 is TGTGCCAGCAGCCCACGCCCGGGAGACGGTAGAGAGACCCAGTACTTC.

The table lists this clonotype with a few counts. The V call is TRBV11-2, the J call TRBJ2-3; D is perhaps TRBD1 (6 bases). The length of the CDR3 is 15 residues. In germline, CDR1 is SGHAT, CDR2 FQNNGV. The V and J ends lost 1 base and 3 bases respectively, with 11 bases between them. The chain's CDR3 is CASSLVGQRTDTQYF. The CDR3 bases are TGTGCCAGCAGCTTAGTCGGACAGAGAACAGATACGCAGTATTTT.

This clonotype was seen more than once but under ten times. The chain links TRBV28 to TRBJ2-7; 10 bases are shared with TRBD1. J lost 2 bases, V lost 7 bases, and 8 bases had no gene match. Per the germline V gene, CDR1 is MDHEN and CDR2 is SYDVKM. CDR3 length: 15 amino acids. For the CDR3, the DNA is TGTGCCAGCACAACCTCGGGACAGGGGACCTACGAGCAGTACTTC. It codes for CASTTSGQGTYEQYF.

This clonotype has ten or more counts. For the CDR3, the DNA is TGTGCCAGCAGTTTATCGGTCCGGAGGAACAATGAGCAGTTCTTC. It specifies CASSLSVRRNNEQFF. The rearrangement links TRBV6-2 or TRBV6-3 to TRBJ2-1; a possible D gene is TRBD2 (5 bases). The CDR3 length is 15 residues. Per the germline V gene, CDR1 is MNHEY and CDR2 is SVGEGT. With 4 bases removed from V and 5 bases from J, the gap between germline ends came to 15 bases.

This clonotype has a count of ten or more. The V gene is TRBV6-1, the J gene TRBJ2-7, with a tentative D call TRBD1 (6 bases). The CDR3 consists of 14 residues. Germline CDR1 reads MNHNS; CDR2 reads SASEGT. Trimming removed 3 bases from V and 6 bases from J, with 15 bases in between. For the CDR3, the DNA is TGTGCCAGCAGTGATTCGGCCTTGGGGGCCGAGCAGTACTTC. It is translated as CASSDSALGAEQYF.

This clonotype was picked up many times. The CDR3 coding sequence is TGCAGTGCTAGCAAGACAGGAACCTACGAGCAGTACTTC. As protein: CSASKTGTYEQYF. The rearrangement links TRBV20-1 to TRBJ2-7; a weak D match, TRBD1 (6 bases). The germline V gene encodes CDR1 DFQATT and CDR2 SNEGSKA (reference sequence). Trimming pared 3 bases from V and 2 bases from J, leaving 11 bases between. CDR3 length: 13 residues.

This clonotype was observed many times. The chain carries TRBV3-1 and TRBJ2-1; 11 positions match TRBD2. The germline V gene encodes CDR1 LGHDT and CDR2 YNNKEL (reference sequence). The V segment lost 3 bases and the J segment 4 bases; nucleotides outside the gene matches: 2. The CDR3 is made up of 15 amino acids. CDR3 in DNA: TGTGCCAGCAGCCAGGGACTAGCGGAATACAATGAGCAGTTCTTC. It is translated as CASSQGLAEYNEQFF.